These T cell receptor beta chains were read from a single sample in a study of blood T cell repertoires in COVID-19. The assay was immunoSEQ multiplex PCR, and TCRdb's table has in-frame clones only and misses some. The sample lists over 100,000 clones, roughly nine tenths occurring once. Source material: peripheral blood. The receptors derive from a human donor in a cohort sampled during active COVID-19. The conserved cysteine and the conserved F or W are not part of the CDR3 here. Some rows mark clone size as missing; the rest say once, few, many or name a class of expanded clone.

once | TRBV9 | ASSVDRGRGYT
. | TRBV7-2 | ASSYDSTGGYGYT
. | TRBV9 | ASSVEGWESSYNEQF
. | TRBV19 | ASSIGASGSGETQY
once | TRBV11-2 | ASSITGTGTHTIY
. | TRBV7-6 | ASSLVGLAGADTQY
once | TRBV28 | ASSFVVASGQF
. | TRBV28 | ASNLRAGRGGTDTQY
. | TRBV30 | AWSVTGDTEAF
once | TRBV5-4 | ASSLLTDTQY
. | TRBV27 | ASSLTRDQPQH
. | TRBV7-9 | ASSLANREIELRQY
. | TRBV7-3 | ASSLGLAGVTDTQY
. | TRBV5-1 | ASSPDRGQGYT
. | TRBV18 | ASSPFQPGTDAYGYT
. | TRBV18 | ASSPIVGLYSGANVLT
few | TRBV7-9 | ASSLVQQGRYNEQF
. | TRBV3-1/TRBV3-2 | ASSQVGTGVYGYT
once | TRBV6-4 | ASSDSSSGTYNEQF
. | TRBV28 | ASSFKGDRGRDTQY
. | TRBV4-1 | ASSQRAFEQGASTDTQY
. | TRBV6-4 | ASRATTGSPLH
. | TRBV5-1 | ASSRSADHTGELF
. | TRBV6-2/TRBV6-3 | ASSYSGTGQF
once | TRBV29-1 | SVEGQGYTGELF
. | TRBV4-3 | ASSQDGTSGVFKQY
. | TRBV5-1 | ASSLVPVSISGNTIY
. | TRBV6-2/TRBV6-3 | ASSYPGYGYT
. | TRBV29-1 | SVEIQAYGYT
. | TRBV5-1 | ASSLGQGDTIY
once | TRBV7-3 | ASSLTVGGTEAF
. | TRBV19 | ASSIDLAGIQSTGYT